Following are 29 T cell receptor beta chains from one sample sequenced in a study of OX40 agonist ivuxolimab in advanced cancers. Produced via immunoSEQ multiplex PCR; TCRdb's table is partial and in-frame only. The data show under 85,000 clones, more than 75% seen once. Specimen: CD4+ or CD8+ T cells sorted from blood, collected in a trial of the OX40 agonist ivuxolimab. These receptors originate from an adult with an advanced solid tumor such as melanoma, head and neck, liver or kidney cancer.

The chain recombines TRBV18 with TRBJ2-7, with D perhaps matching TRBD1 or TRBD2 (5 bases each). Germline CDR1 KGHSH, CDR2 LQKENI. The CDR3 totals 14 residues. The V gene lost 3 bases and the J gene lost 3 bases, with 12 bases spanning the gap. For the CDR3, the DNA is TGTGCCAGCTCACCGGTAGGGACGGTCTACGAGCAGTACTTC. Translation gives CASSPVGTVYEQYF. The whole variable domain, remainder taken from reference TRBV18 and TRBJ2-7, is NAGVMQNPRHLVRRRGQEARLRCSPMKGHSHVYWYRQLPEEGLKFMVYLQKENIIDESGMPKERFSAEFPKEGPSILRIQQVVRGDSAAYFCASSPVGTVYEQYFGPGTRLTVT.

V is TRBV6-6 and J is TRBJ2-7; tentatively, D is TRBD2 (6 bases). The germline V gene has CDR1 MNHNY and CDR2 SVGAGI (reference sequence). V was trimmed by 5 bases and J by 6 bases, leaving 14 bases between them. The CDR3 contains 13 residues. The CDR3 spells CASSALTSSEQYF. The CDR3 DNA reads as TGTGCCAGCAGTGCGTTGACTAGTTCCGAGCAGTACTTC.

The chain uses TRBV18 and TRBJ1-5; D is possibly TRBD1 (6 bases). The CDR3 sequence is 15 residues long. Germline-derived CDR1 and CDR2 are KGHSH and LQKENI. Trimming removed 6 bases from V and 6 bases from J, with 18 bases in between. The DNA of the CDR3 is TGTGCCAGCTCCACCACCGGGGGGCGCGTTCAGCCCCAGCATTTT. This translates into CASSTTGGRVQPQHF.

This clone showed up just once. V usage is TRBV5-1 and J usage is TRBJ1-1, with 7 bases aligning to TRBD1. Germline values: CDR1 SGHRS, CDR2 YFSETQ. The CDR3 extends over 17 amino acids. V dropped 4 bases and J dropped 2; count of bases not matched to a gene: 14. CDR3 nucleotides: TGCGCCAGCAGCCTGATCCGGGACAGCGACTTAAACACTGAAGCTTTCTTT. It specifies CASSLIRDSDLNTEAFF.

This clone occurred once. The rearrangement uses TRBV18 and TRBJ2-3; D gene ambiguous. CDR3 size: 12 residues. V lost 5 bases and J 6 bases, leaving 9 bases between the germline ends. CDR1 KGHSH and CDR2 LQKENI come from the germline V gene. The CDR3 sequence: CASSKEADTQYF. The CDR3 DNA follows: TGTGCCAGCTCAAAGGAAGCCGATACGCAGTATTTT.

The V gene is TRBV28, the J gene TRBJ1-3; D call uncertain. This CDR3 is 14 amino acids long. V was clipped by 9 bases and J by 3 bases, with 15 bases between them. The germline V gene has CDR1 MDHEN and CDR2 SYDVKM. Written as DNA, the CDR3 is TGTGCCAGTGGTCCTGGTGGGAGTGGAAACACCATATATTTT. Its translation is CASGPGGSGNTIYF.

The chain carries TRBV7-3 and TRBJ2-7; 9 nucleotides align to TRBD1. The trim removed 4 bases at V and 2 bases at J, leaving 3 bases unmatched. CDR1 SGHTA and CDR2 FQGTGA come from the germline V gene. This CDR3 spans 14 amino acids. The CDR3 nucleotides are TGTGCCAGCAGCTACGGACAGGGGCCCTACGAGCAGTACTTC. Protein: CASSYGQGPYEQYF.

The chain recombines TRBV18 with TRBJ2-7; TRBD1 might be the D (6 bases). Germline assignment: CDR1 KGHSH and CDR2 LQKENI. This CDR3 has 16 amino acids. The V gene lost 3 bases and the J gene lost 0 bases, with 15 bases spanning the gap. CDR3 sequence (DNA): TGTGCCAGCTCACCTGGGGCGCAGGGGAGCTCCTACGAGCAGTACTTC. This gives the protein CASSPGAQGSSYEQYF.

This clone appeared a few times. CDR3 nucleotides: TGTGCCAGCAGGTCGGGAGGACTTCAGTACTTC. Protein: CASRSGGLQYF. The chain carries TRBV2 and TRBJ2-4, with 7 bases that match TRBD2. V dropped 6 bases and J dropped 11; count of bases not matched to a gene: 4. CDR1 and CDR2 from the germline V gene are SNHLY and FYNNEI. The CDR3 consists of 11 residues.

J is TRBJ1-3 and V is TRBV7-9, with no clear D. Germline V CDR1 and CDR2: SEHNR, FQNEAQ (reference sequence). Between the trimmed V and J ends, which lost 5 bases and 0 bases, there was a span of 11 bases. There are 15 residues in the CDR3. Written as DNA, the CDR3 is TGTGCCAGCAGCCTGGACCGAAACTCTGGAAACACCATATATTTT. Its translation is CASSLDRNSGNTIYF.

The chain combines TRBV29-1 with TRBJ1-2; perhaps TRBD1 as D (5 bases). V was cut by 3 bases and J by 4 bases, with 18 bases left in between. The CDR3 loop spans 15 amino acids. From germline, CDR1 is SQVTM and CDR2 ANQGSEA. CDR3: CSVDVGPGRGYGYTF. The CDR3 DNA is TGCAGCGTTGACGTGGGGCCCGGAAGAGGCTATGGCTACACCTTC.

V usage is TRBV6-1 and J usage is TRBJ2-1, with D hard to call. The V end lost 1 base, the J end lost 8 bases, and 6 bases lay between the germline ends. The CDR3 extends over 12 amino acids. Germline V gene data show CDR1 as MNHNS and CDR2 as SASEGT. The CDR3 DNA reads as TGTGCCAGCAGTGAAGACGGCGATGAGCAGTTCTTC. Its translation is CASSEDGDEQFF.

The rearrangement links TRBV7-2 to TRBJ2-7; 7 nucleotides agree with TRBD2. CDR3 size: 15 residues. In germline, CDR1 is SGHTA, CDR2 FQGNSA. Trimming took 5 bases from V and 3 from J; bases not matched to a gene: 10. The CDR3 sequence is CASSRSGTAVYEQYF. In DNA, the CDR3 is TGTGCCAGCAGCCGAAGCGGGACCGCCGTCTACGAGCAGTACTTC.

The chain employs TRBV6-1 and TRBJ1-2; D is uncertain. V was cut by 1 base and J by 4 bases, with 16 bases left in between. Germline CDR1 is MNHNS and CDR2 is SASEGT. This CDR3 spans 16 amino acids. The CDR3 protein is CASSEGQLLLAYGYTF. The CDR3 DNA is TGTGCCAGCAGTGAAGGCCAGCTACTCCTCGCCTATGGCTACACCTTC.

This chain connects TRBV2 to TRBJ1-4; D possibly corresponds to TRBD1 (5 bases). CDR3 length: 14 residues. Between the trimmed V and J ends, which lost 3 bases and 5 bases, there was a span of 10 bases. Germline assignment: CDR1 SNHLY and CDR2 FYNNEI. For the CDR3, the DNA is TGTGCCAGCAGTGAGGGGCAGATAAATGAAAAACTGTTTTTT. Translating it yields CASSEGQINEKLFF.

The sample holds one count of this clone. This chain connects TRBV19 to TRBJ1-3, with TRBD1 as a possible D gene (5 bases). Trimming took 3 bases from V and 0 from J, leaving 12 bases between them. The CDR3 extends over 16 amino acids. Germline lookup yields CDR1 LNHDA and CDR2 SQIVND (reference sequence). Here the CDR3 reads CASSIFPGSSGNTIYF. The CDR3 nucleotides read TGTGCCAGTAGTATTTTCCCAGGGAGCTCTGGAAACACCATATATTTT.

This chain uses TRBV9 with TRBJ1-4; 8 bases line up with TRBD1. CDR1 and CDR2 (germline): SGDLS, YYNGEE. V trimming: 2 bases; J trimming: 6 bases; junction bases outside the gene matches: 6. This CDR3 has 15 residues. The CDR3 region is CASSVNTGGDEKLFF. The CDR3 bases are TGTGCCAGCAGCGTGAATACAGGGGGGGATGAAAAACTGTTTTTT.

This sequence joins TRBV4-2 and TRBJ2-1; no firm D call. CDR3 length: 17 amino acids. Between the trimmed V and J ends, which lost 0 bases and 0 bases, there was a span of 12 bases. Germline V gene data show CDR1 as LGHNA and CDR2 as YNFKEQ. The CDR3 sequence: CASSQEGAASSYNEQFF. DNA for the CDR3: TGTGCCAGCAGCCAAGAAGGCGCGGCGAGCTCCTACAATGAGCAGTTCTTC.

This chain joins TRBV18 and TRBJ2-7; 8 bases fit TRBD1. The ends lost 1 base at V and 4 bases at J; junction bases unmatched: 3. The germline V gene encodes CDR1 KGHSH and CDR2 LQKENI. This CDR3 spans 14 amino acids. Here the CDR3 reads CASSPRTGNYEQYF. DNA of the CDR3: TGTGCCAGCTCACCACGGACAGGGAATTACGAGCAGTACTTC.

V and J are TRBV7-2 and TRBJ2-5; possibly TRBD2 for D (6 bases). This CDR3 contains 15 residues. Trimming left V 4 bases short and J 5 bases short, with 17 bases between. Germline CDR1 SGHTA, CDR2 FQGNSA. The CDR3 protein is CASSSPGLQGETQYF. The CDR3 region has the DNA TGTGCCAGCAGCTCACCGGGACTCCAAGGGGAGACCCAGTACTTC.

V usage is TRBV19 and J usage is TRBJ2-7; a possible D gene is TRBD2 (5 bases). The germline gives CDR1 LNHDA, CDR2 SQIVND (reference sequence). The CDR3 spans 15 residues. V lost 9 bases and J lost 2, with 20 bases in between. The CDR3 is CASCHGGSQPYEQYF. In nucleotides, the CDR3 is TGTGCCAGCTGCCACGGAGGCTCTCAGCCCTACGAGCAGTACTTC. Complete variable domain (other parts from reference TRBV19 and TRBJ2-7): DGGITQSPKYLFRKEGQNVTLSCEQNLNHDAMYWYRQDPGQGLRLIYYSQIVNDFQKGDIAEGYSVSREKKESFPLTVTSAQKNPTAFYLCASCHGGSQPYEQYFGPGTRLTVT.

The chain employs TRBV18 and TRBJ1-1; weak D call: TRBD1 (5 bases). The CDR3 is made up of 15 amino acids. Trimming stripped 3 bases from V and 1 base from J, with 12 bases between. Germline-derived CDR1 and CDR2 are KGHSH and LQKENI. CDR3 in amino acids: CASSPVAGKNTEAFF. The CDR3 DNA reads TGTGCCAGCTCACCCGTGGCAGGGAAGAACACTGAAGCTTTCTTT. Supplemented by reference TRBV18 and TRBJ1-1, the full variable domain reads NAGVMQNPRHLVRRRGQEARLRCSPMKGHSHVYWYRQLPEEGLKFMVYLQKENIIDESGMPKERFSAEFPKEGPSILRIQQVVRGDSAAYFCASSPVAGKNTEAFFGQGTRLTVV.

The CDR3 DNA reads TGTGCCAGCAGTAGACAGTCGTCTAGCACAGATACGCAGTATTTT. Translating it yields CASSRQSSSTDTQYF. The gene calls are TRBV9 and TRBJ2-3, with a weak D call TRBD1 (5 bases). The CDR3 extends over 15 amino acids. CDR1 SGDLS and CDR2 YYNGEE come from the germline V gene. V shed 5 bases and J shed 0 bases, with 13 bases lying between them.

This sequence joins TRBV10-3 and TRBJ2-5; D unresolved. Per germline, CDR1 ENHRY and CDR2 SYGVKD. The CDR3 has 17 amino acids. Trimming pared 0 bases from V and 4 bases from J, leaving 18 bases between. CDR3 nucleotide sequence: TGTGCCATCAGTGAGTCCGTTAGTTCTGGGTTCGTAGAGACCCAGTACTTC. Residues: CAISESVSSGFVETQYF.

The chain employs TRBV19 and TRBJ2-6; D is possibly TRBD1 (6 bases). CDR1 is LNHDA, CDR2 SQIVND, per germline (reference sequence). Trimming left V 7 bases short and J 0 bases short, with 13 bases between. The CDR3 has 16 residues. The CDR3 DNA is TGTGCCAGTACCCCGGGACACTTCTCTGGGGCCAACGTCCTGACTTTC. Translating it yields CASTPGHFSGANVLTF. The whole variable domain, remainder taken from reference TRBV19 and TRBJ2-6, is DGGITQSPKYLFRKEGQNVTLSCEQNLNHDAMYWYRQDPGQGLRLIYYSQIVNDFQKGDIAEGYSVSREKKESFPLTVTSAQKNPTAFYLCASTPGHFSGANVLTFGAGSRLTVL.

Comments on this clone: An end of the junction differs from the germline gene, which may be a read error. The rearrangement joins TRBV6-1 to TRBJ1-6, with no clear D. Per germline, CDR1 MNHNS and CDR2 SASEGT. The CDR3 spans 12 residues. DNA of the CDR3: TGTGCCAGCAGCCCCGATAGGAGTTCCCATAATTTT. It specifies CASSPDRSSHNF.

The J gene is TRBJ2-1, the V gene TRBV28; TRBD2 matches 9 bases. The CDR3 loop spans 15 amino acids. V was pared by 6 bases and J by 7 bases, with 10 bases of the junction left unmatched. Germline V gene data show CDR1 as MDHEN and CDR2 as SYDVKM. As DNA, the CDR3 is TGTGCCAGCAGCCCCGGGGGAGCGGGGGGAAATGAGCAGTTCTTC. It is translated as CASSPGGAGGNEQFF.

The rearrangement joins TRBV27 to TRBJ2-5, with a tentative D call TRBD1 (5 bases). With 0 bases removed from V and 5 bases from J, the gap between germline ends came to 10 bases. Germline V gene sequence: CDR1 MNHEY, CDR2 SMNVEV (reference sequence). The CDR3 has 14 residues. The CDR3 DNA follows: TGTGCCAGCAGTTTATCCAGGGTGGGGGAGACCCAGTACTTC. Translated, it gives CASSLSRVGETQYF.

This clone was picked up a small number of times. The gene calls are TRBV6-1 and TRBJ2-2; D is possibly TRBD1 or TRBD2 (5 bases each). The length of the CDR3 is 15 residues. The germline V gene has CDR1 MNHNS and CDR2 SASEGT. Trimming took off 4 bases at V and 2 bases at J, with 11 bases between the two ends. The CDR3: CASSVEGPNTGELFF. DNA of the CDR3: TGTGCCAGCAGTGTAGAGGGGCCAAACACCGGGGAGCTGTTTTTT.